This T cell receptor (beta chain) comes out of a study of PD-L1 blockade in urothelial cancer. Whole-study context: Patients commenced intravenous atezolizumab, 1,200 mg every 3 weeks, in the mid-2010s. Samples came from 3 weeks, at the second dose, and 6 weeks into treatment. The median number of T cells present in blood samples was roughly 130,000.

V dropped 1 base and J dropped 4 bases, with 10 bases sitting between them. There are 14 residues in the CDR3. Germline CDR1 and CDR2: SGHAT and FQNNGV. Noted time point: pretreatment peripheral blood. PCRs were each spiked with synthetic TCR analog templates. The assay was immunoSEQ multiplex PCR, and TCRdb's table has in-frame clones only and misses some. The sample has 65,000 to 90,000 clones, less than 90% seen once. The sample consisted of PBMCs, taken around atezolizumab (anti-PD-L1) treatment. The rearrangement links TRBV11-2 to TRBJ1-1; D might be TRBD1 (5 bases). This receptor was taken from a woman in her seventies with urothelial cancer. CDR3: CASSLGFGGTEAFF. The CDR3, as DNA: TGTGCCAGCAGCTTAGGTTTCGGGGGCACTGAAGCTTTCTTT.